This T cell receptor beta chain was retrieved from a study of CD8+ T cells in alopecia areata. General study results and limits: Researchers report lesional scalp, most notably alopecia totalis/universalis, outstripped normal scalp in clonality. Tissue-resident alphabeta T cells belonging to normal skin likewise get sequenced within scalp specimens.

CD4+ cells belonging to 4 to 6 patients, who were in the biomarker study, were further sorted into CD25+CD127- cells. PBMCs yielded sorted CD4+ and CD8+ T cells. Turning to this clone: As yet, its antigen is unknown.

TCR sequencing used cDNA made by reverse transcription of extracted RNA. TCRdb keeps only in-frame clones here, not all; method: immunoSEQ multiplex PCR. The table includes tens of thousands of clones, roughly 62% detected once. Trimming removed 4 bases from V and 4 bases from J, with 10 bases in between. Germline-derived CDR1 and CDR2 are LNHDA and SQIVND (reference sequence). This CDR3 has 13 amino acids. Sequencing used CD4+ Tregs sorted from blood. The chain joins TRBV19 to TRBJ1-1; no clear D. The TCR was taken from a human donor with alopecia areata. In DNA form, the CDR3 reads TGTGCCAGTAGTACTTTCGGCACCACTGAAGCTTTCTTT. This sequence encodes CASSTFGTTEAFF.